The rows below give T cell receptor beta chains drawn from one sample of a study of early T cells in non-severe SARS-CoV-2 infection. TCRdb itself ran the 5' RACE reads through MiXCR, one entry per CDR3 protein. The sample holds 40,000 to 55,000 distinct CDR3 sequences, 9.5% to 15% seen once. The sequenced sample was whole blood. Source of these receptors: an adult who was a healthcare worker with PCR-confirmed SARS-CoV-2 infection or an uninfected control (not recorded which). CDR3s include the opening cysteine and the closing phenylalanine or tryptophan. The D gene is left open where the match is weak. Where a row states a size, it is once, few, many or the class of an expanded clone; other rows omit it.

v_gene	d_gene	abundance	j_gene	CDR3aa	CDR3nt
TRBV7-2	NA	NA	TRBJ2-5	CASSPGNQETQYF	TGTGCCAGCAGCCCCGGGAACCAAGAGACCCAGTACTTC
TRBV6-1	NA	few	TRBJ2-7	CASSASPDHSYEQYF	TGTGCCAGCAGCGCTAGCCCGGACCACTCCTACGAGCAGTACTTC
TRBV24-1	NA	few	TRBJ2-6	CATSDPLGEPGAGANVLTF	TGTGCCACCAGTGACCCACTTGGGGAGCCCGGGGCTGGGGCCAACGTCCTGACTTTC
TRBV6-5	NA	NA	TRBJ1-4	CASSYSYRDFTALEKLFF	TGTGCCAGCAGTTACTCCTACAGGGACTTTACCGCACTTGAAAAACTGTTTTTT
TRBV19	NA	NA	TRBJ2-2	CATDRNTGELFF	TGTGCCACAGACAGAAACACCGGGGAGCTGTTTTTT
TRBV9	TRBD2	many	TRBJ2-1	CASSPTPGLAPSEQFF	TGTGCCAGCAGCCCAACGCCCGGACTAGCGCCCAGTGAGCAGTTCTTC
TRBV20-1	NA	once	TRBJ2-1	CSAALIGGKPNEQFF	TGCAGTGCTGCCTTGATCGGCGGGAAGCCCAATGAGCAGTTCTTC
TRBV18	NA	many	TRBJ1-2	CASSPTGQGYGYTF	TGTGCCAGCTCACCGACGGGGCAGGGCTATGGCTACACCTTC
TRBV2	TRBD2	many	TRBJ2-1	CASSVGLAGGHSYNEQFF	TGTGCCAGCAGTGTGGGGCTAGCGGGGGGCCACTCCTACAATGAGCAGTTCTTC
TRBV24-1	NA	medium-sized	TRBJ2-2	CATSDLVPGELFF	TGTGCCACCAGTGATTTGGTCCCCGGGGAGCTGTTTTTT
TRBV28	NA	few	TRBJ2-1	CASSYPSDKNEQFF	TGTGCCAGCAGTTACCCGTCGGACAAGAATGAGCAGTTCTTC
TRBV20-1	NA	many	TRBJ2-3	CSARDPAGVPGDTQYF	TGCAGTGCTAGAGATCCAGCGGGCGTACCGGGAGATACGCAGTATTTT
TRBV4-3	NA	NA	TRBJ2-5	CASSQVGQQETQYF	TGCGCCAGCAGCCAAGTCGGACAGCAAGAGACCCAGTACTTC
TRBV5-1	TRBD2	NA	TRBJ2-1	CASSLGTSPSEQFF	TGCGCCAGCAGCTTGGGGACTAGCCCCAGTGAGCAGTTCTTC
TRBV27	NA	once	TRBJ1-6	CASSLWGSPLHF	TGTGCCAGCAGTTTATGGGGATCACCCCTCCACTTT
TRBV7-9	NA	many	TRBJ1-1	CASSLVTGSTEAFF	TGTGCCAGCAGCTTAGTCACAGGGTCCACTGAAGCTTTCTTT
TRBV5-5	NA	NA	TRBJ1-1	CASSFTPNTEAFF	TGTGCCAGCAGCTTCACACCGAACACTGAAGCTTTCTTT
TRBV6-2/TRBV6-3	NA	few	TRBJ1-1	CASSYRWNTEAFF	TGTGCCAGCAGTTATAGATGGAACACTGAAGCTTTCTTT
TRBV7-9	NA	NA	TRBJ1-1	CASSPSRVNTEAFF	TGTGCCAGCAGCCCTTCGAGGGTTAACACTGAAGCTTTCTTT
TRBV15	NA	many	TRBJ2-3	CATSTLTLTDTQYF	TGTGCCACCAGCACCTTGACTCTCACAGATACGCAGTATTTT
TRBV28	NA	few	TRBJ2-3	CASHGGDTQYF	TGTGCCAGCCATGGGGGGGATACGCAGTATTTT
TRBV28	NA	NA	TRBJ2-2	CASSILNTGELFF	TGTGCCAGCAGTATTCTGAACACCGGGGAGCTGTTTTTT
TRBV5-1	NA	NA	TRBJ2-5	CASSTGTQGETQYF	TGCGCCAGCAGCACCGGGACGCAAGGAGAGACCCAGTACTTC
TRBV7-2	NA	few	TRBJ2-1	CASSLADWGNEQFF	TGTGCCAGCAGCTTAGCGGACTGGGGGAATGAGCAGTTCTTC
TRBV7-2	NA	few	TRBJ1-3	CASSLERDTIYF	TGTGCCAGCAGCTTAGAACGGGACACCATATATTTT
TRBV4-1	NA	few	TRBJ2-1	CASSQENGREQFF	TGCGCCAGCAGCCAAGAGAATGGAAGAGAGCAGTTCTTC
TRBV28	TRBD1	NA	TRBJ1-2	CASRGGNTGVYGYTF	TGTGCCAGCAGGGGGGGAAACACAGGGGTCTATGGCTACACCTTC
TRBV2	NA	many	TRBJ2-6	CASSEADSSGANVLTF	TGTGCCAGCAGTGAAGCGGACAGCTCTGGGGCCAACGTCCTGACTTTC
TRBV7-2	NA	many	TRBJ2-3	CASSLERDTQYF	TGTGCCAGCAGCTTAGAGAGAGATACGCAGTATTTT
TRBV4-3	TRBD1	few	TRBJ2-6	CASSPNRDSSSGANVLTF	TGCGCCAGCAGCCCCAACCGGGACAGCTCCTCTGGGGCCAACGTCCTGACTTTC
TRBV6-2/TRBV6-3	NA	few	TRBJ2-1	CASRSRMNNEQFF	TGTGCCAGCAGAAGCCGGATGAACAATGAGCAGTTCTTC
TRBV11-3	NA	many	TRBJ2-3	CASSLLGSGDTQYF	TGTGCCAGCAGCTTATTGGGCTCCGGCGATACGCAGTATTTT
TRBV9	NA	NA	TRBJ2-3	CASSAPEVDTQYF	TGTGCCAGCAGCGCTCCGGAGGTAGATACGCAGTATTTT
TRBV18	NA	few	TRBJ2-1	CASSPRRVPDNEQFF	TGTGCCAGCTCACCACGGAGGGTTCCGGACAATGAGCAGTTCTTC
TRBV11-2	NA	few	TRBJ2-7	CASSPREDFYEQYF	TGTGCCAGCAGCCCGAGGGAGGATTTCTACGAGCAGTACTTC
TRBV7-9	TRBD1	NA	TRBJ2-3	CASSLPGQSTDTQYF	TGTGCCAGCAGCCTTCCGGGACAGAGCACAGATACGCAGTATTTT
TRBV28	NA	NA	TRBJ1-2	CASSIGQTYGYTF	TGTGCCAGCAGCATCGGACAGACCTATGGCTACACCTTC
TRBV20-1	TRBD2	once	TRBJ2-7	CSANPPSGSSYEQYF	TGCAGTGCTAACCCGCCTAGCGGGAGTTCCTACGAGCAGTACTTC
TRBV6-2/TRBV6-3	NA	NA	TRBJ2-7	CASSYLKEQYF	TGTGCCAGCAGTTACCTGAAAGAGCAGTACTTC
TRBV20-1	NA	many	TRBJ1-1	CSASEGYAEAFF	TGCAGTGCTAGTGAGGGGTACGCTGAAGCTTTCTTT